This T cell receptor beta chain was retrieved from a study of blood T cell repertoires in COVID-19. The overall study: In each case, the material was cDNA or gDNA derived from T cells, B-cell-depleted T cells, or PBMCs.

Profiled with immunoSEQ multiplex PCR; TCRdb holds only in-frame clones, not every one. The sample lists a few hundred thousand clones, roughly nine tenths occurring once. Germline V CDR1 and CDR2: SGHKS, YYEKEE (reference sequence). The V end was cut by 3 bases, the J end by 3 bases, with 18 bases between. This CDR3 region has 16 residues. This rearrangement joins TRBV5-5 to TRBJ1-2; D not resolved. The sequenced material came from PBMCs or T cells enriched from blood (not recorded which). The source is a woman aged 25 to 39 who had recovered from COVID-19. The CDR3 region has the DNA TGTGCCAGCAGCTCCCGGGGTGCAGCCTCCCACTATGGCTACACCTTC. It specifies CASSSRGAASHYGYTF.